Reported below is one T cell receptor beta chain. This table comes from immunoSEQ multiplex PCR, and its TCRdb copy is limited to in-frame clones, with some not included. The sample lists approximately 100,000 clones, 90% seen once, with around 4.8% in the top ten. Germline V CDR1 and CDR2: MNHEY, SVGAGI. There are 12 residues in the CDR3. V was pared by 2 bases and J by 7 bases, with 8 bases between. The data originate from a study of T cell responses to AZD1222 COVID-19 vaccine. Study-wide background: Second-dose intervals near 4 or 12 weeks were combined.

The starting material was peripheral blood, obtained on day 0 of AZD1222 vaccination. This TCR came from an adult in good health. The V and J genes are TRBV6-5 and TRBJ1-1; no reliable D call. CDR3 loop: CASSYGQNEAFF. CDR3 sequence (DNA): TGTGCCAGCAGTTACGGGCAGAATGAAGCTTTCTTT.